These 24 T cell receptor beta chains originate from one sample sequenced in a study of early T cells in non-severe SARS-CoV-2 infection. TCRdb re-derived calls from the 5' RACE reads in MiXCR, one entry per CDR3 protein. The table has about 30,000 distinct CDR3 sequences, approximately 6.3% seen once. Sequences were obtained from whole blood. These TCRs come from an adult who was a healthcare worker with PCR-confirmed SARS-CoV-2 infection or an uninfected control (not recorded which).

This chain links TRBV11-2 with TRBJ2-7; 10 bases line up with TRBD1. This CDR3 region has 15 residues. After removal of 3 bases from V and 3 bases from J, the junction contained 5 bases not matched to a gene. CDR1 and CDR2 (germline): SGHAT, FQNNGV. CDR3 sequence (DNA): TGTGCCAGCAGCTTCGGGACAGGGGCTTACTACGAGCAGTACTTC. Amino acid sequence: CASSFGTGAYYEQYF. The complete variable domain, with remaining parts taken from reference TRBV11-2 and TRBJ2-7, reads EAGVAQSPRYKIIEKRQSVAFWCNPISGHATLYWYQQILGQGPKLLIQFQNNGVVDDSQLPKDRFSAERLKGVDSTLKIQPAKLEDSAVYLCASSFGTGAYYEQYFGPGTRLTVT.

This clonotype was detected ten times or more. V and J are TRBV6-5 and TRBJ2-7, with D perhaps matching TRBD2 (6 bases). CDR1 is MNHEY and CDR2 is SVGAGI in the germline V gene. The CDR3 is 16 amino acids. Trimming removed 6 bases at V and 0 bases at J, with 18 bases between. The CDR3 sequence is CASRVTLRGSSYEQYF. In DNA form, the CDR3 reads TGTGCCAGCAGAGTGACGTTGCGGGGCAGCTCCTACGAGCAGTACTTC.

This clonotype has a handful of counts. V is TRBV7-2 and J is TRBJ1-2; D might be TRBD1 (5 bases). The CDR3 runs 14 residues. The V gene lost 0 bases and the J gene lost 7 bases, with 12 bases spanning the gap. CDR1 and CDR2 from the germline V gene are SGHTA and FQGNSA. The CDR3 bases are TGTGCCAGCAGCTTAGCGAGGCAGGGCGGTGGCTACACCTTC. Encoded protein: CASSLARQGGGYTF.

The CDR3 DNA is TGTGCCTGGAGTGTACAATCAGCTAATGAAAAACTGTTTTTT. Amino acid sequence: CAWSVQSANEKLFF. The chain joins TRBV30 to TRBJ1-4, with D unclear. The CDR3 spans 14 residues. Per germline, CDR1 GTSNPN and CDR2 SVGIG (reference sequence). Trimming cost V 0 bases and J 3 bases, with 8 bases left between them.

This clonotype was detected a few times. J is TRBJ2-1 and V is TRBV30; 11 nucleotides line up with TRBD2. CDR1 and CDR2 from the germline V gene are GTSNPN and SVGIG (reference sequence). CDR3 length: 16 amino acids. V shed 2 bases, J shed 2 bases, and the junction held 5 bases outside the gene matches. CDR3 in DNA: TGTGCCTGGAGTATCCCTAGCGGGGGGACCTACAATGAGCAGTTCTTC. Translating gives CAWSIPSGGTYNEQFF.

This clonotype was seen at least ten times. This chain uses TRBV6-1 with TRBJ2-1, with 8 nucleotides matching TRBD2. From germline, CDR1 is MNHNS and CDR2 SASEGT. The CDR3 sequence is 15 residues long. J lost 3 bases, V lost 5 bases, and 6 bases had no gene match. CDR3 bases: TGTGCCAGCAGTAAAAATAGCGGGATCTACAATGAGCAGTTCTTC. Translation gives CASSKNSGIYNEQFF.

Ten or more counts support this clonotype. The J gene is TRBJ2-1, the V gene TRBV6-5, with 13 bases that match TRBD2. Per germline, CDR1 MNHEY and CDR2 SVGAGI. J was trimmed by 6 bases and V by 4 bases; bases with no gene match: 6. This CDR3 comprises 16 residues. The CDR3 nucleotides are TGTGCCAGCAGTTCCGGACTAGCGGGAGCCCCCAATGAGCAGTTCTTC. The encoded protein is CASSSGLAGAPNEQFF.

This clonotype was seen many times. The chain is built from TRBV7-2 and TRBJ1-1; D unresolved. Germline loops: CDR1 SGHTA, CDR2 FQGNSA. The CDR3 covers 14 residues. The V end was cut by 4 bases, the J end by 2 bases, with 11 bases between. The CDR3 is CASSWYSSNTEAFF. In DNA, the CDR3 is TGTGCCAGCAGCTGGTACTCCTCCAACACTGAAGCTTTCTTT.

This clonotype was seen repeatedly, ten times or more. The genes are TRBV18 and TRBJ1-5, with 7 bases fitting TRBD1. The CDR3 totals 16 residues. Germline trimming cut 5 bases from V and 0 bases from J; bases unmatched to any gene: 7. Germline values: CDR1 KGHSH, CDR2 LQKENI. CDR3 coding DNA: TGTGCCAGCTCATTCATGGGACAGAATAGCAATCAGCCCCAGCATTTT. It is translated as CASSFMGQNSNQPQHF.

J is TRBJ2-3 and V is TRBV28; no definite D call. The germline gives CDR1 MDHEN, CDR2 SYDVKM. The CDR3 contains 12 residues. V was trimmed by 8 bases and J by 1 base, leaving 7 bases between them. The CDR3 DNA reads as TGTGCCAGCTTCGAGGGCACAGATACGCAGTATTTT. Translating it yields CASFEGTDTQYF.

The sample holds many counts of this clonotype. The rearrangement links TRBV30 to TRBJ2-1, with D possibly being TRBD1 (6 bases). The V gene lost 0 bases and the J gene lost 7 bases, with 16 bases spanning the gap. The CDR3 totals 15 residues. From germline, CDR1 is GTSNPN and CDR2 SVGIG (reference sequence). DNA of the CDR3: TGTGCCTGGAGTGTACAGGGCAGGATCGTTAATGAGCAGTTCTTC. Its protein product is CAWSVQGRIVNEQFF.

The J gene is TRBJ2-3, the V gene TRBV4-1, with D uncertain. CDR1 and CDR2 (germline): MGHRA, YSYEKL. The CDR3 has 13 residues. Trimming removed 0 bases from V and 10 bases from J, with 11 bases in between. This CDR3 reads CASSQDEAKAQYF. Written as DNA, the CDR3 is TGCGCCAGCAGCCAAGATGAGGCGAAGGCGCAGTATTTT.

This clonotype was counted many times. The genes are TRBV12-3 or TRBV12-4 and TRBJ1-5, with a possible D match to TRBD1 (6 bases). The V end was cut by 5 bases, the J end by 2 bases, with 16 bases between. The CDR3 covers 16 residues. The CDR3 DNA follows: TGTGCCAGCAGTCCATACCCCGGGACACGCAATCAGCCCCAGCATTTT. This encodes CASSPYPGTRNQPQHF.

This clonotype was observed at least ten times. The V and J genes are TRBV7-9 and TRBJ2-3, with D perhaps TRBD2 (5 bases). With 4 bases removed from V and 0 bases from J, the gap between germline ends came to 14 bases. CDR1 and CDR2 (germline): SEHNR, FQNEAQ (reference sequence). The CDR3 runs 16 residues. The CDR3 region is CASSSGGPASTDTQYF. The CDR3 nucleotides read TGTGCCAGCAGCTCAGGCGGGCCCGCTAGCACAGATACGCAGTATTTT. Full variable domain (outside the CDR3, taken from reference TRBV7-9 and TRBJ2-3): DTGVSQNPRHKITKRGQNVTFRCDPISEHNRLYWYRQTLGQGPEFLTYFQNEAQLEKSRLLSDRFSAERPKGSFSTLEIQRTEQGDSAMYLCASSSGGPASTDTQYFGPGTRLTVL.

Here the CDR3 DNA reads TGTGCCAGCAGTTTGGTGACAGGGCTGACAGGGGAGCTGTTTTTT. As protein: CASSLVTGLTGELFF. The rearrangement joins TRBV28 to TRBJ2-2; 7 bases align to TRBD1. Germline V gene lookup returns CDR1 MDHEN and CDR2 SYDVKM. V gave up 3 bases and J gave up 8 bases; unmatched junction bases: 9. The CDR3 spans 15 residues.

The sample holds many counts of this clonotype. This chain uses TRBV6-5 with TRBJ1-1; a possible D gene is TRBD1 (6 bases). This CDR3 region has 16 residues. Deletions cut 7 bases from V and 6 bases from J, with 24 bases between. The germline V gene has CDR1 MNHEY and CDR2 SVGAGI. CDR3 region: CASNRPGGGTGAEAFF. DNA of the CDR3: TGTGCCAGCAACCGACCAGGCGGGGGCACCGGCGCTGAAGCTTTCTTT.

This clonotype has a count of ten or more. This sequence joins TRBV7-9 and TRBJ2-5; D is undetermined. This CDR3 has 13 residues. Trimming took 7 bases from V and 5 from J, leaving 14 bases between them. CDR1 is SEHNR, CDR2 FQNEAQ, per germline (reference sequence). The CDR3 DNA is TGTGCCAGCACCTCATTCGACTGGGAGACCCAGTACTTC. As protein: CASTSFDWETQYF.

This clonotype was seen many times. V usage is TRBV12-3 or TRBV12-4 and J usage is TRBJ1-1; TRBD1 aligns across 7 bases. This CDR3 is built from 15 residues. V gave up 5 bases and J gave up 1 base; unmatched junction bases: 7. This CDR3 reads CASSPGQASNTEAFF. CDR3 bases: TGTGCCAGCAGTCCAGGACAGGCCTCGAACACTGAAGCTTTCTTT.

This clonotype was counted at least ten times. The chain joins TRBV6-5 to TRBJ2-7, with TRBD1 matching 9 bases. This CDR3 region has 14 residues. Germline loops: CDR1 MNHEY, CDR2 SVGAGI. The V and J ends lost 6 bases and 4 bases, in that order; junction bases with no gene match: 7. This CDR3 reads CASSQYRGQYEQYF. CDR3 in DNA: TGTGCCAGCAGCCAATACAGGGGGCAGTACGAGCAGTACTTC.

This clonotype was detected many times. The J gene is TRBJ2-1, the V gene TRBV19, with no clear D. The germline V gene has CDR1 LNHDA and CDR2 SQIVND (reference sequence). The CDR3 consists of 16 residues. Between the trimmed V and J ends, which lost 5 bases and 4 bases, there was a span of 18 bases. CDR3 region: CASSPRAGPDYNEQFF. The CDR3, as DNA: TGTGCCAGTAGTCCCCGGGCAGGCCCTGATTACAATGAGCAGTTCTTC.

This clonotype has a handful of counts. V and J are TRBV6-2 or TRBV6-3 and TRBJ1-6; D gene uncertain. Trimming pared 7 bases from V and 3 bases from J, leaving 4 bases between. The germline V gene encodes CDR1 MNHEY and CDR2 SVGEGT. The CDR3 has 12 amino acids. CDR3 region: CASNDYNSPLHF. The CDR3 nucleotides read TGTGCCAGCAACGACTATAATTCACCCCTCCACTTT.

This clonotype occurred many times. The chain recombines TRBV2 with TRBJ2-5; 7 bases are a match to TRBD1. V shed 7 bases, J shed 5 bases, and the junction held 4 bases outside the gene matches. The germline V gene encodes CDR1 SNHLY and CDR2 FYNNEI. The CDR3 has 12 amino acids. Written as DNA, the CDR3 is TGTGCCAGCAAGGGGGCCGGTGAGACCCAGTACTTC. Its protein is CASKGAGETQYF.

There are many counts of this clonotype. The V and J genes are TRBV4-3 and TRBJ1-6; 7 nucleotides align to TRBD1. Germline lookup yields CDR1 LGHNA and CDR2 YSLEER. V dropped 2 bases and J dropped 5; count of bases not matched to a gene: 3. This CDR3 is 15 amino acids long. CDR3 DNA sequence: TGCGCCAGCAGCCAACAGACAGGGCATAATTCACCCCTCCACTTT. Its translation is CASSQQTGHNSPLHF.

This clonotype was found many times. V usage is TRBV5-6 and J usage is TRBJ2-1; D unresolved. The germline gives CDR1 SGHDT, CDR2 YYEEEE. The CDR3 runs 13 residues. V shed 2 bases and J shed 10 bases, with 13 bases lying between them. The CDR3 bases are TGTGCCAGCAGCTTCTCTTTAGAATCCGAGCAGTTCTTC. Amino acids: CASSFSLESEQFF.